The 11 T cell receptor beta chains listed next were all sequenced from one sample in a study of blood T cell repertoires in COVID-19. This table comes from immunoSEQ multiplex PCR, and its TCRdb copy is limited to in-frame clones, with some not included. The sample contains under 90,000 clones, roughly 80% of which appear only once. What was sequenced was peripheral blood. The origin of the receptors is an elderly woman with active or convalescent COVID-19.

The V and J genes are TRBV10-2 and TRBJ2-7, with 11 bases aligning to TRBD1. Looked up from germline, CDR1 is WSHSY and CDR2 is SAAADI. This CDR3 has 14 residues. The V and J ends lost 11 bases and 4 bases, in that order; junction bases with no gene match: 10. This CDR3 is CAARPGQGAYEQYF. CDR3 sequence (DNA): TGCGCCGCAAGGCCCGGACAGGGGGCTTACGAGCAGTACTTC.

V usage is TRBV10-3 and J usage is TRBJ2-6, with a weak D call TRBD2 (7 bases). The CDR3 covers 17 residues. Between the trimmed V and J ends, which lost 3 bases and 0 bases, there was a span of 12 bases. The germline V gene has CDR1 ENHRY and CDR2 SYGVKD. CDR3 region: CAISDPRGRSGANVLTF. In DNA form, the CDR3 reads TGTGCCATCAGTGACCCGCGGGGGCGCTCTGGGGCCAACGTCCTGACTTTC.

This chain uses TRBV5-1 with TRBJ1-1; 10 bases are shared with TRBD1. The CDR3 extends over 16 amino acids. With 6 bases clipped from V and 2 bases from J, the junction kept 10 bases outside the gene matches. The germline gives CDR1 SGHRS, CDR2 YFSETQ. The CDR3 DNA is TGCGCCAGCACCGAAACGGGGGACAGGGGCAACACTGAAGCTTTCTTT. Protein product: CASTETGDRGNTEAFF.

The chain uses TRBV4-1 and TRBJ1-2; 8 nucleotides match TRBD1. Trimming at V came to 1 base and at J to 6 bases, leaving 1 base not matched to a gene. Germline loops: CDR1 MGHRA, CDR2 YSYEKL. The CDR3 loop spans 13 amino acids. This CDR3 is CASSQAGGDGYTF. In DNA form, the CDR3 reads TGCGCCAGCAGCCAAGCAGGGGGCGATGGCTACACCTTC.

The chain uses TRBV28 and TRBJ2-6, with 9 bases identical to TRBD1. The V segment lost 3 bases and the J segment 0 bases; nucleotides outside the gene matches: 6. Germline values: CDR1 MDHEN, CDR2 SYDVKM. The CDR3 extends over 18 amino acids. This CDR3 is CASSFGQGPLSGANVLTF. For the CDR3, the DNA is TGTGCCAGCAGTTTTGGACAGGGGCCTCTCTCTGGGGCCAACGTCCTGACTTTC. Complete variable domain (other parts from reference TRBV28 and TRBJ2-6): DVKVTQSSRYLVKRTGEKVFLECVQDMDHENMFWYRQDPGLGLRLIYFSYDVKMKEKGDIPEGYSVSREKKERFSLILESASTNQTSMYLCASSFGQGPLSGANVLTFGAGSRLTVL.

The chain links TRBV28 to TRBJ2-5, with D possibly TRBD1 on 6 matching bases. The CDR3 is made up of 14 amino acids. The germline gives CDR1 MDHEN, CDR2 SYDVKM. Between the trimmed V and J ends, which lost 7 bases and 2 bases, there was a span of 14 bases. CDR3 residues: CASNPPGQQETQYF. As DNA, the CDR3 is TGTGCCAGCAATCCCCCTGGACAGCAAGAGACCCAGTACTTC.

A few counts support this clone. CDR3 sequence (DNA): TGTGCCAGCAGCTCGGGGGCTAGCGGGAGGATGAGCGCAGATACGCAGTATTTT. Translation gives CASSSGASGRMSADTQYF. This chain uses TRBV5-4 with TRBJ2-3, with TRBD2 matching 11 bases. The J segment lost 4 bases and the V segment lost 3 bases, leaving 13 bases of the junction unmatched. The CDR3 spans 18 residues. CDR1 and CDR2 from the germline V gene are SGHNT and YYREEE (reference sequence).

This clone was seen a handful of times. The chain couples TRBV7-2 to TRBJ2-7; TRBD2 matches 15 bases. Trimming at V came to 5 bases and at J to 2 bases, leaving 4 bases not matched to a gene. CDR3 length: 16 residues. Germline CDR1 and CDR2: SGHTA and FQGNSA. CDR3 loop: CASSQGLAGGTYEQYF. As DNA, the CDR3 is TGTGCCAGCAGCCAGGGACTAGCGGGGGGCACCTACGAGCAGTACTTC.

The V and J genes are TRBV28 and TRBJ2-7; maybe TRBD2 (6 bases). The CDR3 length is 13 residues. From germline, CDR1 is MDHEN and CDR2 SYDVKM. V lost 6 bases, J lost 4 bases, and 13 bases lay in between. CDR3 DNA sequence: TGTGCCAGCAGACGGGACTCGGCATACGAGCAGTACTTC. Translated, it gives CASRRDSAYEQYF.

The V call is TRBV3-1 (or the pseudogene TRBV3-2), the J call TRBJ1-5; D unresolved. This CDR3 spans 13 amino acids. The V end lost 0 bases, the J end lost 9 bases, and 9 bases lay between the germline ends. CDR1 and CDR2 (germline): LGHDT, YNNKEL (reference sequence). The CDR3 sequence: CASSQDRGGPQHF. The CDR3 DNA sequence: TGTGCCAGCAGCCAAGATCGCGGCGGGCCCCAGCATTTT.

The CDR3 protein is CASSPTAGVFNSPLHF. The CDR3 DNA is TGTGCCAGCAGCCCCACGGCAGGGGTTTTTAATTCACCCCTCCACTTT. The chain employs TRBV14 and TRBJ1-6; possibly TRBD1 for D (6 bases). CDR1 and CDR2 (germline): SGHDN, FVKESK. V gave up 4 bases and J gave up 6 bases, with 16 bases separating them. CDR3 length: 16 amino acids.